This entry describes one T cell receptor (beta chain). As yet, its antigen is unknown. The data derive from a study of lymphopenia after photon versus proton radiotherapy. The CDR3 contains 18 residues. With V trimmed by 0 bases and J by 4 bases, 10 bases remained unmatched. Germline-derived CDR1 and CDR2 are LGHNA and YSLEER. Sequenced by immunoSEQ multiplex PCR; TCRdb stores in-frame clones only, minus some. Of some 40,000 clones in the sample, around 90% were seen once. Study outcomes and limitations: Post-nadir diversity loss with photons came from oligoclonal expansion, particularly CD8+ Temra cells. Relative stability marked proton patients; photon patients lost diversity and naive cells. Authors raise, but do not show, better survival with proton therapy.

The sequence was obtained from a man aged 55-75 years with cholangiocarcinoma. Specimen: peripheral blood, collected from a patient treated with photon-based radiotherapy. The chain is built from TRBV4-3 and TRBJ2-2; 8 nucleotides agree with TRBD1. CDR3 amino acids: CASSQDQFRGQGTGELFF. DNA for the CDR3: TGCGCCAGCAGCCAAGATCAGTTCAGGGGGCAGGGCACCGGGGAGCTGTTTTTT.